These 21 T cell receptor beta chains were all obtained from the same sample, sequenced in a study of blood T cell repertoires in COVID-19. Profiling relied on immunoSEQ multiplex PCR, and the TCRdb table lists in-frame clones only, not all of them. This sample has approximately 150,000 clones; approximately 90% occur once, and the top ten carry about 1.5%. The sequenced material came from peripheral blood. Receptors were obtained from a human donor in a cohort sampled during active COVID-19.

This clone was observed a single time. The V and J genes are TRBV5-8 and TRBJ1-5, with 7 bases that match TRBD1. Germline V lookup: CDR1 SGHTS, CDR2 YDEGEE. This CDR3 spans 13 amino acids. V was clipped by 4 bases and J by 6 bases; unmatched bases: 4. The CDR3 region has the DNA TGTGCCAGCAGCCCAGGGGGAGGTCAGCCCCAGCATTTT. Translated: CASSPGGGQPQHF.

V is TRBV5-8 and J is TRBJ1-5; D remains ambiguous. The CDR3 is 15 amino acids. The germline CDR1 and CDR2 sequences are SGHTS and YDEGEE. Trimming cost V 4 bases and J 4 bases, with 15 bases left between them. For the CDR3, the DNA is TGTGCCAGCAGCAACCTGACGAGGTATAATCAGCCCCAGCATTTT. This gives the protein CASSNLTRYNQPQHF.

This chain connects TRBV19 to TRBJ1-1; D not certain. Looked up from germline, CDR1 is LNHDA and CDR2 is SQIVND (reference sequence). V lost 6 bases and J lost 5, with 7 bases in between. The CDR3 covers 11 residues. In DNA, the CDR3 is TGTGCCAGTAGGTACAATACTGAAGCTTTCTTT. Its translation is CASRYNTEAFF.

The V and J genes are TRBV27 and TRBJ1-6; 7 nucleotides line up with TRBD1. V was clipped by 5 bases and J by 0 bases; unmatched bases: 7. The CDR3 is 17 amino acids. Looked up from germline, CDR1 is MNHEY and CDR2 is SMNVEV (reference sequence). CDR3 loop: CASSPRDSSSYNSPLHF. CDR3 DNA sequence: TGTGCCAGCAGTCCGCGGGACAGTAGCTCCTATAATTCACCCCTCCACTTT.

J is TRBJ1-2 and V is TRBV5-1, with TRBD1 matching 11 bases. Germline V gene data show CDR1 as SGHRS and CDR2 as YFSETQ. Trimming removed 4 bases from V and 0 bases from J; junction bases left unmatched: 5. The CDR3 spans 16 residues. CDR3 residues: CASSMGQGGTNYGYTF. As DNA, the CDR3 is TGCGCCAGCAGCATGGGACAGGGGGGCACTAACTATGGCTACACCTTC.

The genes are TRBV20-1 and TRBJ1-2, with TRBD1 identical over 7 bases. The CDR3 contains 11 residues. J gave up 11 bases and V 4 bases, and 7 bases lay outside the gene matches. Germline V CDR1 and CDR2: DFQATT, SNEGSKA (reference sequence). The CDR3 coding sequence is TGCAGTGCTACTATAGACAGGGTTTACACCTTC. Its translation is CSATIDRVYTF.

This chain joins TRBV19 and TRBJ2-3; 9 positions agree with TRBD2. Germline CDR1 reads LNHDA; CDR2 reads SQIVND (reference sequence). The CDR3 runs 17 residues. V shed 0 bases, J shed 2 bases, and the junction held 6 bases outside the gene matches. DNA of the CDR3: TGTGCCAGTAGTATAGAAGGGCGGGGGGGATTCACAGATACGCAGTATTTT. This codes for CASSIEGRGGFTDTQYF.

The rearrangement links TRBV15 to TRBJ2-7, with TRBD2 matching over 8 bases. Germline CDR1 is LNHNV and CDR2 is YYDKDF (reference sequence). This CDR3 comprises 15 residues. Unmatched junction bases numbered 9, after V lost 4 bases and J lost 4 bases. Here the CDR3 DNA reads TGTGCCACCAGCAAAGATACGGGGGGGGTATACGAGCAGTACTTC. Encoded protein: CATSKDTGGVYEQYF.

The gene calls are TRBV7-8 and TRBJ1-1; D is unresolved. Germline CDR1 is SGHVS and CDR2 is FQNEAQ. CDR3 size: 15 residues. The V and J ends lost 1 base and 0 bases respectively, with 9 bases between them. Written as DNA, the CDR3 is TGTGCCAGCAGCTTAGTTCCGAGCCTGAACACTGAAGCTTTCTTT. It translates to CASSLVPSLNTEAFF. The full variable domain, completed using reference TRBV7-8 and TRBJ1-1, is GAGVSQSPRYKVAKRGQDVALRCDPISGHVSLFWYQQALGQGPEFLTYFQNEAQLDKSGLPSDRFFAERPEGSVSTLKIQRTQQEDSAVYLCASSLVPSLNTEAFFGQGTRLTVV.

The rearrangement uses TRBV9 and TRBJ1-2; 10 bases align to TRBD1. The CDR3 loop spans 15 amino acids. Losses at the gene ends were 4 bases for V and 1 base for J; bases not matched to a gene: 4. Per germline, CDR1 SGDLS and CDR2 YYNGEE. CDR3 DNA: TGTGCCAGCAGCCCCCGGACAGGGGGTAACTATGGCTACACCTTC. Translating it yields CASSPRTGGNYGYTF.

The table lists this clone with a count of one. V and J are TRBV19 and TRBJ1-4; 7 positions agree with TRBD1. With 5 bases clipped from V and 7 bases from J, the junction kept 4 bases outside the gene matches. This CDR3 is built from 13 residues. Germline CDR1 reads LNHDA; CDR2 reads SQIVND (reference sequence). The CDR3 loop reads CASSDREAEKLFF. CDR3 DNA: TGTGCCAGTAGTGACAGGGAGGCTGAAAAACTGTTTTTT. The full variable domain, in which reference TRBV19 and TRBJ1-4 provide the parts outside the CDR3, is DGGITQSPKYLFRKEGQNVTLSCEQNLNHDAMYWYRQDPGQGLRLIYYSQIVNDFQKGDIAEGYSVSREKKESFPLTVTSAQKNPTAFYLCASSDREAEKLFFGSGTQLSVL.

This chain connects TRBV5-5 to TRBJ1-2; D possibly corresponds to TRBD1 (5 bases). V lost 4 bases and J 3 bases, leaving 16 bases between the germline ends. From germline, CDR1 is SGHKS and CDR2 YYEKEE (reference sequence). The length of the CDR3 is 15 residues. CDR3 sequence: CASSPTSRADYGYTF. DNA of the CDR3: TGTGCCAGCAGCCCGACTAGCAGGGCCGACTATGGCTACACCTTC.

The CDR3 reads CASSQSGGTGGNTIYF. The CDR3 DNA sequence: TGCGCCAGCAGTCAATCAGGTGGGACAGGGGGAAACACCATATATTTT. The V gene is TRBV23-1, the J gene TRBJ1-3, with 9 nucleotides matching TRBD1. TRBV23-1 is marked as an open reading frame, function uncertain. The ends lost 0 bases at V and 4 bases at J; junction bases unmatched: 4. The CDR3 loop spans 16 amino acids.

This clone was counted once. V and J are TRBV5-1 and TRBJ2-2; 7 bases agree with TRBD1. V lost 4 bases and J lost 3; bases outside the gene matches: 9. The CDR3 extends over 16 amino acids. Germline CDR1 is SGHRS and CDR2 is YFSETQ. CDR3 nucleotide sequence: TGCGCCAGCAGCCGCCGGACAGGAGCGGACACCGGGGAGCTGTTTTTT. This translates into CASSRRTGADTGELFF.

CDR3 loop: CASSPNPTGTGSNEQYF. The CDR3 DNA follows: TGTGCCAGCTCACCGAACCCTACCGGGACAGGGAGCAACGAGCAGTACTTC. The rearrangement links TRBV18 to TRBJ2-7, with TRBD1 identical over 9 bases. The CDR3 consists of 17 residues. V shed 3 bases and J 5 bases; nucleotides not matched to a gene: 14. Germline-derived CDR1 and CDR2 are KGHSH and LQKENI.

The rearrangement joins TRBV19 to TRBJ2-7, with 8 bases aligning to TRBD1. The CDR3 runs to 15 residues. Per germline, CDR1 LNHDA and CDR2 SQIVND (reference sequence). V gave up 5 bases and J gave up 2 bases; unmatched junction bases: 8. The CDR3 DNA reads as TGTGCCAGTAGTCCTCAGGACAGGGCCCCCTACGAGCAGTACTTC. Its translation is CASSPQDRAPYEQYF.

This clone was counted a few times. The chain has TRBV5-8 and TRBJ2-3, with a weak D call TRBD1 (5 bases). The germline gives CDR1 SGHTS, CDR2 YDEGEE. The CDR3 totals 13 residues. Trimming pared 4 bases from V and 4 bases from J, leaving 10 bases between. The CDR3 DNA reads as TGTGCCAGCAGCCTCCAGGGTTCAGATACGCAGTATTTT. Protein sequence: CASSLQGSDTQYF.

V is TRBV4-1 and J is TRBJ2-5, with TRBD2 identical over 7 bases. This CDR3 has 14 residues. Germline assignment: CDR1 MGHRA and CDR2 YSYEKL. J lost 5 bases, V lost 4 bases, and 7 bases had no gene match. This chain's CDR3 is CASSLPTSSETQYF. The CDR3 DNA sequence: TGCGCCAGCAGCCTCCCGACTAGCTCGGAGACCCAGTACTTC.

V and J are TRBV11-1 and TRBJ2-3; 12 nucleotides agree with TRBD2. Germline V gene data show CDR1 as SGHAT and CDR2 as FQDESV (reference sequence). The CDR3 length is 15 residues. V lost 6 bases and J lost 4; bases outside the gene matches: 5. CDR3 sequence: CASSPSGGAPDTQYF. CDR3 DNA sequence: TGTGCCAGCAGTCCTAGCGGGGGGGCCCCAGATACGCAGTATTTT.

The chain carries TRBV19 and TRBJ2-1; 12 bases match TRBD2. CDR1 is LNHDA and CDR2 is SQIVND in the germline V gene (reference sequence). The CDR3 has 16 residues. V was clipped by 5 bases and J by 4 bases; unmatched bases: 6. CDR3 in DNA: TGTGCCAGTAGTTCTTGGACTAGCGGGGATTACAATGAGCAGTTCTTC. Its protein is CASSSWTSGDYNEQFF.

The chain links TRBV10-3 to TRBJ2-1, with D possibly matching TRBD1 (7 bases). The V end was cut by 10 bases, the J end by 15 bases, with 22 bases between. CDR3 length: 12 residues. Germline CDR1 ENHRY, CDR2 SYGVKD. The CDR3 region is CASSAEGTARFF. CDR3 coding DNA: TGTGCCAGTAGCGCGGAGGGGACAGCACGGTTCTTC.